This T cell receptor beta chain was captured by sequencing in a study of blood T cell repertoires in COVID-19. Study-level background: The samples span acute and convalescent COVID-19 from the United States, Italy and Spain.

Original methodology: Amplification of reference gene primers was used by the study to estimate nucleated cell counts. Here immunoSEQ multiplex PCR was the method, and the copy in TCRdb shows in-frame clones only, minus some. That table is the source of V, J and clone size, and D and trimming were worked out from the DNA. The sample consists of 110,000 or so clones, about 90% of them appearing once. This CDR3 spans 13 amino acids. Germline loops: CDR1 MNHNY, CDR2 SVGAGI (reference sequence). The V end lost 10 bases, the J end lost 8 bases, and 17 bases lay between the germline ends. The J gene is TRBJ1-4, the V gene TRBV6-6; maybe TRBD1 (6 bases). The source material was peripheral blood. The receptor comes from a human donor in a cohort sampled during active COVID-19. CDR3 bases: TGTGCCACCACTACAGGGTTACGGGAAAAACTGTTTTTT. Translating gives CATTTGLREKLFF.